This TCR beta chain stems from a study of metastatic and nonmetastatic thyroid tumors. Germline CDR1 MNHNS, CDR2 SASEGT. The CDR3 spans 15 residues. The V gene end was trimmed by 0 bases and the J gene end by 9 bases; junction bases not matched to a gene: 4. Among the patients, none had received any treatment before thyroid surgery. MiXCR was used by TCRdb to re-call the PCR reads. The repertoire has about 40,000 clones, about a sixth of them found once; the top ten carry 9.9%. There are many counts of this clone. The chain uses TRBV6-1 and TRBJ2-1; 11 nucleotides agree with TRBD2. The sequence was collected from a female donor with papillary thyroid cancer or a benign thyroid nodule (not recorded which). Some clones in this sample may be carry-over from other donors' samples. The sequenced material came from tumor tissue. The CDR3 reads CASSEATSGSSEQFF. CDR3 coding DNA: TGTGCCAGCAGTGAAGCTACTAGCGGGAGTAGTGAGCAGTTCTTC.